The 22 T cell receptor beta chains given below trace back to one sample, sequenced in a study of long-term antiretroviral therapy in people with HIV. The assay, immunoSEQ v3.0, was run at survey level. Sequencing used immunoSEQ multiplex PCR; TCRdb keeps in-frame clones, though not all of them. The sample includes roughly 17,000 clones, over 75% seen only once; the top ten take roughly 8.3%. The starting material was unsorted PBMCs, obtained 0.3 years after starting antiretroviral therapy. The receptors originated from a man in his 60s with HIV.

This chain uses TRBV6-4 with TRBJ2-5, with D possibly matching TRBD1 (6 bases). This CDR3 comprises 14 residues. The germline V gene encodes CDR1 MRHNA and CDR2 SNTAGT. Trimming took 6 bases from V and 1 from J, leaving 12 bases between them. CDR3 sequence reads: CASRREGVQETQYF. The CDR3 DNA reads TGTGCCAGCAGACGCGAGGGGGTCCAAGAGACCCAGTACTTC.

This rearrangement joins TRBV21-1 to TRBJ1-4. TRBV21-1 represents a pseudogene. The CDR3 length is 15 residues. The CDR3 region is CASSPRPRLAEKLFF. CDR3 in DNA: TGTGCCAGCAGCCCCCGGCCTCGCCTAGCTGAAAAACTGTTTTTT.

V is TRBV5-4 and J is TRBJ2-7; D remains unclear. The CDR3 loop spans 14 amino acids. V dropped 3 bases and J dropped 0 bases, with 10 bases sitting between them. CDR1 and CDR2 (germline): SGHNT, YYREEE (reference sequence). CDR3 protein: CASSSPTSSYEQYF. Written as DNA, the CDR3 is TGTGCCAGCAGCTCGCCTACGAGCTCCTACGAGCAGTACTTC.

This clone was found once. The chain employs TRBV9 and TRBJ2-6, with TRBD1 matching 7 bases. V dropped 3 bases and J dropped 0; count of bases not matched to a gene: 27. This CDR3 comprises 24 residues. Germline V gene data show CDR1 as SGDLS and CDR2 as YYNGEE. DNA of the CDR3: TGTGCCAGCAGCGGTACACCCCCGGGAAAGGGGGCCTTAATTGTTGGCTCTGGGGCCAACGTCCTGACTTTC. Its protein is CASSGTPPGKGALIVGSGANVLTF. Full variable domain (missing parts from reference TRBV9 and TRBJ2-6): DSGVTQTPKHLITATGQRVTLRCSPRSGDLSVYWYQQSLDQGLQFLIQYYNGEERAKGNILERFSAQQFPDLHSELNLSSLELGDSALYFCASSGTPPGKGALIVGSGANVLTFGAGSRLTVL.

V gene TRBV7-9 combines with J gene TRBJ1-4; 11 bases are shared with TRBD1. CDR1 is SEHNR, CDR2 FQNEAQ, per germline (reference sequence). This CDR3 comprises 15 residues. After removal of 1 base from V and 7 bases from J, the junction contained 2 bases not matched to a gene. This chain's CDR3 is CASSLDGTGGEKLFF. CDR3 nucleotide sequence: TGTGCCAGCAGCTTAGATGGGACAGGGGGTGAAAAACTGTTTTTT.

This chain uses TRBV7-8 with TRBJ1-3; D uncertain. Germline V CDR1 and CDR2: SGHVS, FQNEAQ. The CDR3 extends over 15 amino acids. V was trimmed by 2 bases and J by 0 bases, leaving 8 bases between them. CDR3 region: CASSLRADSGNTIYF. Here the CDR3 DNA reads TGTGCCAGCAGCTTAAGGGCAGACTCTGGAAACACCATATATTTT.

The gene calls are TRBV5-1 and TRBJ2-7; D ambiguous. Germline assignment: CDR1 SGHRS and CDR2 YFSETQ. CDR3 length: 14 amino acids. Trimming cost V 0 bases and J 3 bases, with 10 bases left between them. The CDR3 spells CASSLAVGYYEQYF. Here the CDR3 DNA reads TGCGCCAGCAGCTTGGCGGTGGGATACTACGAGCAGTACTTC.

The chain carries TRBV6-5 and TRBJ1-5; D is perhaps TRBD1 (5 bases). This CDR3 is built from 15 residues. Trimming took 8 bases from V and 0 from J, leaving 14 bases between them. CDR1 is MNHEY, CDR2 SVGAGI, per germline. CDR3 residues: CASRPQGYSNQPQHF. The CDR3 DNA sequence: TGTGCCAGCCGACCGCAGGGCTATAGCAATCAGCCCCAGCATTTT.

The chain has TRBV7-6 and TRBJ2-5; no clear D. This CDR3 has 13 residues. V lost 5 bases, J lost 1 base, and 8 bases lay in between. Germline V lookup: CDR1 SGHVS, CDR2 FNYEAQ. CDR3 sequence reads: CASSARFQETQYF. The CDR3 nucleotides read TGTGCCAGCAGCGCCAGGTTCCAAGAGACCCAGTACTTC.

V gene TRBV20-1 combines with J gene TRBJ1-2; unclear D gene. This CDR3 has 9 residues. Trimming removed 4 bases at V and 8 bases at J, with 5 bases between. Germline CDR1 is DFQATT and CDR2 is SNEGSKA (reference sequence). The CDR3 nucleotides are TGCAGTGCTATCCCGGGCTACACCTTC. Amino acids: CSAIPGYTF.

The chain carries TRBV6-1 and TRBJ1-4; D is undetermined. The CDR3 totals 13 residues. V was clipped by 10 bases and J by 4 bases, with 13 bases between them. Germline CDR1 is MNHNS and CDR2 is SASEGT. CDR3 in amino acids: CATMITLNEKLFF. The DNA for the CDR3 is TGTGCCACCATGATAACCCTTAATGAAAAACTGTTTTTT.

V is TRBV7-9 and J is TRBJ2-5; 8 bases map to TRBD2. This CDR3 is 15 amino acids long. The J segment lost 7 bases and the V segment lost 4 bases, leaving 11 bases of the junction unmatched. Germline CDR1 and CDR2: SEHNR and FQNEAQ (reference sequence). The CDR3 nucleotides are TGTGCCAGCAGCTCCGTCGGGGGGGGCACCTGGACCCAGTACTTC. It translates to CASSSVGGGTWTQYF.

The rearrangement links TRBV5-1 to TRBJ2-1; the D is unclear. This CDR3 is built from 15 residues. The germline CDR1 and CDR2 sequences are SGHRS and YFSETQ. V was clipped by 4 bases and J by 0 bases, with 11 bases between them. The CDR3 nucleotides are TGCGCCAGCAGCGTGCAGCCCGGCTCCTACAATGAGCAGTTCTTC. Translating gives CASSVQPGSYNEQFF.

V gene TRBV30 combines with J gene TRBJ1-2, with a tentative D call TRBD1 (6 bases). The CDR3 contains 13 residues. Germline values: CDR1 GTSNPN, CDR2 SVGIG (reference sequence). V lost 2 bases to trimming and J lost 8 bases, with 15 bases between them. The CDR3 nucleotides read TGTGCCTGGAGTACACTACAGGGTTTCGGCTACACCTTC. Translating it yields CAWSTLQGFGYTF.

The CDR3: CASSLGRPGVAETQYF. CDR3 sequence (DNA): TGTGCCAGCAGCTTGGGGCGTCCAGGGGTTGCAGAGACCCAGTACTTC. This chain links TRBV5-4 with TRBJ2-5; a possible D gene is TRBD1 (6 bases). This CDR3 comprises 16 residues. CDR1 and CDR2 (germline): SGHNT, YYREEE (reference sequence). Trimming removed 0 bases at V and 4 bases at J, with 16 bases between.

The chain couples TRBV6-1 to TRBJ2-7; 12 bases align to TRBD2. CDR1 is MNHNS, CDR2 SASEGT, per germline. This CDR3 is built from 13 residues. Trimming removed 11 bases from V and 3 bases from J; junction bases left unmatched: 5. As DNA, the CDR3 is TGTGCCGTACTACTAGCGGGGGGCTACGAGCAGTACTTC. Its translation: CAVLLAGGYEQYF.

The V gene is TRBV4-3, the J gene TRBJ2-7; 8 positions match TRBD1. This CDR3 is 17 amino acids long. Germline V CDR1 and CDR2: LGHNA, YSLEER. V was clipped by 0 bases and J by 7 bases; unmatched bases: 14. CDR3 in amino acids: CASSQDPRTGPSLEQYF. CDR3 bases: TGCGCCAGCAGCCAAGATCCCCGGACAGGGCCATCTTTAGAGCAGTACTTC.

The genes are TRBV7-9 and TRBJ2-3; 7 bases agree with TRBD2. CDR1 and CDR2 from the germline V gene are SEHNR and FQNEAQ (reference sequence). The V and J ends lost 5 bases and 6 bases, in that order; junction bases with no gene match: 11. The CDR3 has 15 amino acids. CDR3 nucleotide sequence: TGTGCCAGCAGCCCCCCAGCGGGATCCCATGATACGCAGTATTTT. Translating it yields CASSPPAGSHDTQYF.

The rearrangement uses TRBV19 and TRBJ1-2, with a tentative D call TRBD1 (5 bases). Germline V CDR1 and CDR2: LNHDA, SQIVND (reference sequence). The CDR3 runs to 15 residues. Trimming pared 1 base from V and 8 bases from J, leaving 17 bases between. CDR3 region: CASSIGRRDHGGYTF. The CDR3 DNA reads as TGTGCCAGTAGTATAGGGCGCCGGGACCACGGAGGCTACACCTTC.

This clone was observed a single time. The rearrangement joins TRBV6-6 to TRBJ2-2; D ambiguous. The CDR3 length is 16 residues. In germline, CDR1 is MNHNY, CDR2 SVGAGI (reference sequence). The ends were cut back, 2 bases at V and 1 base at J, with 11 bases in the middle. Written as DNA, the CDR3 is TGTGCCAGCAGTTACAGTGAGATGAGGAACACCGGGGAGCTGTTTTTT. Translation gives CASSYSEMRNTGELFF.

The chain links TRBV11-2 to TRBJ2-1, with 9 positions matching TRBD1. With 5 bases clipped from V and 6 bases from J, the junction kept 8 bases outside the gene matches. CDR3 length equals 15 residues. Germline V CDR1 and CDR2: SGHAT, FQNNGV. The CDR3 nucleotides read TGTGCCAGCAGCCCTCGGGACAGGGTTAGCAATGAGCAGTTCTTC. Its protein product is CASSPRDRVSNEQFF.

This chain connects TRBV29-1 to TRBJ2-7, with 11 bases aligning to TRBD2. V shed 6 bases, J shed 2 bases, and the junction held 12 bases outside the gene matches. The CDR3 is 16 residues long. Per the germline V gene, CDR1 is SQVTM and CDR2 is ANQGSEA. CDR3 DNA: TGCAGCGTGCGTTTGGGGGGACTAGCGGTTCCCTACGAGCAGTACTTC. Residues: CSVRLGGLAVPYEQYF.